This T cell receptor beta chain appears in the sequencing data of a study of naive and memory T cell subsets. A UMI-containing oligonucleotide was joined by 3' ligation to the TCR cDNA template. RNA was extracted from 2 to 2.5 ml of whole blood of healthy adults. Input was about 1 to 1,100 ng of DNase-treated total RNA without cell sorting. The sample holds many counts of this clonotype. The SP2 primer and nested alpha and beta constant region primers amplified ligated cDNA in four rounds. For blood and skin samples, reverse transcription used TCR alpha and beta constant primers. TCRdb passed the 5' RACE reads through MiXCR, listing each CDR3 protein once. Here the sample spans roughly 62,000 distinct CDR3 sequences, approximately 8.5% being singletons. The sequence was obtained from a female donor in good health.

The CDR3 coding sequence is TGCAGTGCCGAGGAGGCCACAGATACGCAGTATTTT. It encodes CSAEEATDTQYF. The chain links TRBV20-1 to TRBJ2-3, with D possibly matching TRBD2 (5 bases). The CDR3 has 12 residues. Trimming pared 6 bases from V and 2 bases from J, leaving 9 bases between. Germline lookup yields CDR1 DFQATT and CDR2 SNEGSKA (reference sequence).